The T cell receptor beta chain under discussion was sequenced for a study of T-cell memory formation after mild COVID-19. This clonotype was seen only a few times. Antigen specificity is unknown. The V end lost 5 bases, the J end lost 7 bases, and 15 bases lay between the germline ends. The CDR3 extends over 14 amino acids. CDR1 is MNHEY, CDR2 SVGAGI, per germline. Study-level results: Whether second-wave clones peaking at day 37 were SARS-CoV-2 specific went unconfirmed. Clones contracting across day 15 to 85 had a balanced CD4/CD8 profile; later expanding clones leaned CD4+.

TCRdb ran MiXCR on the 5' RACE reads and lists one entry per CDR3 protein. The sample shows about 200,000 distinct CDR3 sequences, around 16% of them seen only once. Sequenced input: PBMCs or a T cell subset sorted from them (not recorded which). This TCR derives from an adult woman who had mild COVID-19 (a few samples of this study predate the infection). Cell type and time point are not known. This rearrangement joins TRBV6-5 to TRBJ2-1, with TRBD2 as a possible D gene (6 bases). The CDR3: CASSTRRGGNEQFF. The CDR3, as DNA: TGTGCCAGCAGTACCCGGCGGGGCGGGAATGAGCAGTTCTTC.